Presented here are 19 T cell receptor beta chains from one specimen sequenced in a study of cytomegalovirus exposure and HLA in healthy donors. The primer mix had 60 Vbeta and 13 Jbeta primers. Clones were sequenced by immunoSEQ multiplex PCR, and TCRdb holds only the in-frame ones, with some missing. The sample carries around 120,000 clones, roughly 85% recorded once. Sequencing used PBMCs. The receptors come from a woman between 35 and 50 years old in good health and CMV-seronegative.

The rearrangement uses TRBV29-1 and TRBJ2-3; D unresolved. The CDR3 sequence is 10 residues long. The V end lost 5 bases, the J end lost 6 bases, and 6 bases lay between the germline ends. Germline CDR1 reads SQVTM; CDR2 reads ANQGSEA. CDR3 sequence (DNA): TGCAGCGTTCAACGGGATACGCAGTATTTT. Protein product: CSVQRDTQYF.

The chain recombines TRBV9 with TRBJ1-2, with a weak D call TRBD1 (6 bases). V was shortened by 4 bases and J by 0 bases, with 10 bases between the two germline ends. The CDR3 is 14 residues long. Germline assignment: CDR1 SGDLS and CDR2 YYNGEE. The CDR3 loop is CASSLGGTNYGYTF. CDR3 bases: TGTGCCAGCAGCCTTGGGGGCACTAACTATGGCTACACCTTC. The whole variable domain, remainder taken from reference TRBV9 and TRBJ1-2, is DSGVTQTPKHLITATGQRVTLRCSPRSGDLSVYWYQQSLDQGLQFLIQYYNGEERAKGNILERFSAQQFPDLHSELNLSSLELGDSALYFCASSLGGTNYGYTFGSGTRLTVV.

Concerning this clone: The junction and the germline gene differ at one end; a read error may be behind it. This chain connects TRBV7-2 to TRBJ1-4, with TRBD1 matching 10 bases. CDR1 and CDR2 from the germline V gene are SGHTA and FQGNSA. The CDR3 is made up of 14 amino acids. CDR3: CAGSTRDRGGKLFF. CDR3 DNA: TGTGCCGGCAGCACCCGGGACAGGGGAGGAAAACTGTTTTTT.

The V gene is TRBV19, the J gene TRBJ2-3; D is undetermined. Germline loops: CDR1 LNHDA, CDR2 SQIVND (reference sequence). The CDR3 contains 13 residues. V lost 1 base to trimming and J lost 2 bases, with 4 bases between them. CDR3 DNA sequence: TGTGCCAGTAGTATAGCCTCCACAGATACGCAGTATTTT. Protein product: CASSIASTDTQYF. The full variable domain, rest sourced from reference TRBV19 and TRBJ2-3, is DGGITQSPKYLFRKEGQNVTLSCEQNLNHDAMYWYRQDPGQGLRLIYYSQIVNDFQKGDIAEGYSVSREKKESFPLTVTSAQKNPTAFYLCASSIASTDTQYFGPGTRLTVL.

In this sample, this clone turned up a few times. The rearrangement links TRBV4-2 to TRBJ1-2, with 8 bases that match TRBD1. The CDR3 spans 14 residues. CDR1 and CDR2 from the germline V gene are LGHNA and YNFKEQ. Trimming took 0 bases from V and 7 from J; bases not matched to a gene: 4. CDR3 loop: CASSQDQGAGGYTF. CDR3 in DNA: TGTGCCAGCAGCCAAGATCAGGGGGCGGGTGGCTACACCTTC.

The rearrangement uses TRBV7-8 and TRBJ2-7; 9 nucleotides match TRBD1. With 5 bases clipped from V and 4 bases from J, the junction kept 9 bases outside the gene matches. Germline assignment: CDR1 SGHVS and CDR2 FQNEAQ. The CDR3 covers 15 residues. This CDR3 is CASSPRDRAGYEQYF. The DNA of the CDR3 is TGTGCCAGCAGCCCTAGGGACAGGGCTGGATACGAGCAGTACTTC.

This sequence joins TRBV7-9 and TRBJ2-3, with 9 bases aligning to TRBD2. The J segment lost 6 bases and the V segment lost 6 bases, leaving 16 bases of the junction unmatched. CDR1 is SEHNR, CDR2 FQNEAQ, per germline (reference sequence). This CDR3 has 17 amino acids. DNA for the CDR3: TGTGCCAGCAGTCGACGACTAGCGGTTTTAGATAAGGATACGCAGTATTTT. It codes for CASSRRLAVLDKDTQYF.

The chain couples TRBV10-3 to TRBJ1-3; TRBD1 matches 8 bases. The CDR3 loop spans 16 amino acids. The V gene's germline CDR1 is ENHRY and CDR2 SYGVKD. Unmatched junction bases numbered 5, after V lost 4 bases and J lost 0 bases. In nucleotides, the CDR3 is TGTGCCATCAGTGTGGGACAGGAAAGCTCTGGAAACACCATATATTTT. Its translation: CAISVGQESSGNTIYF.

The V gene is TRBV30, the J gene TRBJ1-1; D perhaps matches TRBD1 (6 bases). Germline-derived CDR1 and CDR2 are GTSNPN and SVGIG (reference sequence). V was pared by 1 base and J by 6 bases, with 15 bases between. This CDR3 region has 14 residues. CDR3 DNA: TGTGCCTGGAGTGGAGACAGGAGAAGACCTGAAGCTTTCTTT. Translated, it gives CAWSGDRRRPEAFF.

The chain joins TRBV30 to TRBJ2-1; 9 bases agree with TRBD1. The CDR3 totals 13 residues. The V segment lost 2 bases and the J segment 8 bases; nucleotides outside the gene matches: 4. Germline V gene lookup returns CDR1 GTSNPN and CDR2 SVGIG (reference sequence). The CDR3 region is CAWSPGQGYEQFF. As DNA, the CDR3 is TGTGCCTGGAGTCCGGGACAGGGCTATGAGCAGTTCTTC.

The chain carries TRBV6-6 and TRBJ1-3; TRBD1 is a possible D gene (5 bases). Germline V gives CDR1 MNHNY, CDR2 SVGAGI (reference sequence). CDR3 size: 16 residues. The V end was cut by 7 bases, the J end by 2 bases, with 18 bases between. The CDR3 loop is CASTRGGRRTGNTIYF. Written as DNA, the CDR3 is TGTGCCAGCACCCGGGGGGGAAGAAGAACTGGAAACACCATATATTTT.

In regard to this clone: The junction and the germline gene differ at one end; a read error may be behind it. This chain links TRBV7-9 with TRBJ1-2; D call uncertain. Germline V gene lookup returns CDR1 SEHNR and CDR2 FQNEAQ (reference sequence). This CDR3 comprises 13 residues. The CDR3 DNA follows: TGTTCCAGCAGCCCAGACACCCGACCTGGCTACACCTTC. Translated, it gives CSSSPDTRPGYTF.

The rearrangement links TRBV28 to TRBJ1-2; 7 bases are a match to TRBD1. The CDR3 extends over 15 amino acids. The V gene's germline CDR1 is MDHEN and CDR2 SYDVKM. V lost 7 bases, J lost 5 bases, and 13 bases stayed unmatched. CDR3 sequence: CASNGPRAGGYGYTF. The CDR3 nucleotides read TGTGCCAGCAATGGCCCTCGGGCAGGGGGATATGGCTACACCTTC.

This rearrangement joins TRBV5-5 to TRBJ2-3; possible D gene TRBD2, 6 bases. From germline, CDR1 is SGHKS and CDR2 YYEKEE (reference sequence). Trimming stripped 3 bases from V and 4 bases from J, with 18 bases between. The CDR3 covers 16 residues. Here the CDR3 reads CASSSTLTSSADTQYF. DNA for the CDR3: TGTGCCAGCAGCTCCACTTTGACTAGTTCGGCAGATACGCAGTATTTT.

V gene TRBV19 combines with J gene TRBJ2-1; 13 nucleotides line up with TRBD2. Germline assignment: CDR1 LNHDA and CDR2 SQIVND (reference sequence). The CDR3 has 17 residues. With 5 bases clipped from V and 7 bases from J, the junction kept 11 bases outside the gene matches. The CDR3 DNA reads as TGTGCCAGTAGTGCCCGCTTACTAGCGGGAGGGATAAATGAGCAGTTCTTC. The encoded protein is CASSARLLAGGINEQFF.

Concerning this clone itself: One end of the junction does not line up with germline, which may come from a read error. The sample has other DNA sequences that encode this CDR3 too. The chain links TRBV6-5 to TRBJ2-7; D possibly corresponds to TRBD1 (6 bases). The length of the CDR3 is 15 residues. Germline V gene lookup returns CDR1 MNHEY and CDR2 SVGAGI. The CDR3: CASSSRPGANYEKYF. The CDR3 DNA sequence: TGTGCCAGCAGTTCAAGACCAGGGGCAAACTACGAGAAGTACTTC.

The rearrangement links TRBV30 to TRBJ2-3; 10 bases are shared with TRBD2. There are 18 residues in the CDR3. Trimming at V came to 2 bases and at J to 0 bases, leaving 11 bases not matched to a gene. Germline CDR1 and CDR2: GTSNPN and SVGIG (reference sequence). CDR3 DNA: TGTGCCTGGAGTCCAGCGGGGGGGCCACGTACTAGCACAGATACGCAGTATTTT. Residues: CAWSPAGGPRTSTDTQYF. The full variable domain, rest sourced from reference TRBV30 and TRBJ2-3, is SQTIHQWPATLVQPVGSPLSLECTVEGTSNPNLYWYRQAAGRGLQLLFYSVGIGQISSEVPQNLSASRPQDRQFILSSKKLLLSDSGFYLCAWSPAGGPRTSTDTQYFGPGTRLTVL.

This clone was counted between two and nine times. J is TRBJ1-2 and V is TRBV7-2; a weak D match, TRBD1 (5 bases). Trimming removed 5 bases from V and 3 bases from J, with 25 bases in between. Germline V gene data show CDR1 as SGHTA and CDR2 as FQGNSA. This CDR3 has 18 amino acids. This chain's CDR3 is CASSRYRGIKVEDYGYTF. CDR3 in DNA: TGTGCCAGCAGCCGCTATCGGGGGATAAAAGTTGAGGACTATGGCTACACCTTC.

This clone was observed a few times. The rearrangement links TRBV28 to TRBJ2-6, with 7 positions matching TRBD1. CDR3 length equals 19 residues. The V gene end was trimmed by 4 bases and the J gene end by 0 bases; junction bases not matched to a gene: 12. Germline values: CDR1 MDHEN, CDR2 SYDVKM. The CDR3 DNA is TGTGCCAGCAGTTCCTTTGCGACAGGGCGAATCTCTGGGGCCAACGTCCTGACTTTC. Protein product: CASSSFATGRISGANVLTF.